One sample yielded the 18 T cell receptor beta chains listed below, sequenced in a study of blood T cell repertoires in COVID-19. Clones were read by immunoSEQ multiplex PCR, and TCRdb kept only the in-frame ones, dropping some. The table shows a few hundred thousand clones, with approximately 87% occurring only once. The sample consisted of peripheral blood. These receptors were taken from a man between 60 and 75 years old with acute or convalescent COVID-19.

The CDR3 coding sequence is TGTGCCAGCCTGACTGGGACTTCCACCTACAATGAGCAGTTCTTC. As protein: CASLTGTSTYNEQFF. This chain links TRBV2 with TRBJ2-1; D perhaps matches TRBD2 (6 bases). In germline, CDR1 is SNHLY, CDR2 FYNNEI. This CDR3 contains 15 residues. With 8 bases removed from V and 2 bases from J, the gap between germline ends came to 16 bases. The full variable domain, its missing parts supplied by reference TRBV2 and TRBJ2-1, is EPEVTQTPSHQVTQMGQEVILRCVPISNHLYFYWYRQILGQKVEFLVSFYNNEISEKSEIFDDQFSVERPDGSNFTLKIRSTKLEDSAMYFCASLTGTSTYNEQFFGPGTRLTVL.

This rearrangement joins TRBV5-6 to TRBJ2-1; 8 bases are a match to TRBD1. The J segment lost 12 bases and the V segment lost 0 bases, leaving 14 bases of the junction unmatched. The germline V gene has CDR1 SGHDT and CDR2 YYEEEE. This CDR3 region has 16 residues. CDR3: CASSLGPWDRPEGQFF. The CDR3 nucleotides are TGTGCCAGCAGCTTGGGGCCCTGGGACAGGCCTGAGGGGCAGTTCTTC.

The chain carries TRBV25-1 and TRBJ1-2; TRBD1 might be the D (5 bases). The CDR3 is 16 amino acids. Trimming cost V 2 bases and J 5 bases, with 18 bases left between them. Germline V CDR1 and CDR2: MGHDK, SYGVNS. The CDR3: CASSEIVAGIGYGYTF. The CDR3 nucleotides are TGTGCCAGCAGTGAAATAGTCGCAGGGATAGGATATGGCTACACCTTC.

The chain employs TRBV2 and TRBJ2-3, with a weak D call TRBD1 (6 bases). This CDR3 has 14 amino acids. V shed 6 bases and J shed 6 bases, with 16 bases lying between them. Germline assignment: CDR1 SNHLY and CDR2 FYNNEI. The CDR3 reads CASSRQDLGDTQYF. The CDR3 nucleotides read TGTGCCAGCAGCCGACAGGATTTGGGGGATACGCAGTATTTT.

This sequence joins TRBV6-2 or TRBV6-3 and TRBJ2-7, with D perhaps matching TRBD1 (6 bases). The CDR3 has 14 residues. Germline CDR1 MNHEY, CDR2 SVGEGT. The V end was cut by 3 bases, the J end by 2 bases, with 11 bases between. The CDR3 DNA sequence: TGTGCCAGCAGTTATAGGGGGAACCCCTACGAGCAGTACTTC. Residues: CASSYRGNPYEQYF.

The chain is built from TRBV20-1 and TRBJ2-1; D possibly corresponds to TRBD2 (5 bases). V was trimmed by 6 bases and J by 10 bases, leaving 13 bases between them. The CDR3 is 11 amino acids. CDR1 DFQATT and CDR2 SNEGSKA come from the germline V gene (reference sequence). Written as DNA, the CDR3 is TGCAGTGCGCGAAGAGGAGGCGAGCAGTTCTTC. Translating gives CSARRGGEQFF.

The chain combines TRBV29-1 with TRBJ1-2; a weak D match, TRBD1 (5 bases). V was shortened by 7 bases and J by 4 bases, with 19 bases between the two germline ends. This CDR3 has 14 amino acids. Looked up from germline, CDR1 is SQVTM and CDR2 is ANQGSEA. The CDR3, as DNA: TGCAGCGCCGGACCGGTGGGGCCGAGCTATGGCTACACCTTC. It codes for CSAGPVGPSYGYTF. The variable domain in full, completed from reference TRBV29-1 and TRBJ1-2, reads SAVISQKPSRDICQRGTSLTIQCQVDSQVTMMFWYRQQPGQSLTLIATANQGSEATYESGFVIDKFPISRPNLTFSTLTVSNMSPEDSSIYLCSAGPVGPSYGYTFGSGTRLTVV.

The genes are TRBV10-3 and TRBJ1-5; tentatively, D is TRBD1 (6 bases). Germline V gene data show CDR1 as ENHRY and CDR2 as SYGVKD. The CDR3 runs to 13 residues. Trimming removed 10 bases from V and 6 bases from J, with 16 bases in between. The CDR3 coding sequence is TGTGCCACCTGGGCAGGGGAGGGTCAGCCCCAGCATTTT. Its translation is CATWAGEGQPQHF.

This chain uses TRBV28 with TRBJ2-7, with D perhaps TRBD2 (5 bases). The germline V gene encodes CDR1 MDHEN and CDR2 SYDVKM. The length of the CDR3 is 15 residues. The V end lost 2 bases, the J end lost 3 bases, and 14 bases lay between the germline ends. As DNA, the CDR3 is TGTGCCAGCAGTTTAATCCGGGGAGTCGGCTACGAGCAGTACTTC. Encoded protein: CASSLIRGVGYEQYF.

In DNA form, the CDR3 reads TGTGCCAGCAGTGAAAGGGGCCGAACGGAGGAAGCTTTCTTT. Translated, it gives CASSERGRTEEAFF. The gene calls are TRBV25-1 and TRBJ1-1, with D perhaps TRBD1 (5 bases). V lost 2 bases to trimming and J lost 8 bases, with 15 bases between them. CDR3 size: 14 residues. Germline V lookup: CDR1 MGHDK, CDR2 SYGVNS.

V is TRBV6-2 or TRBV6-3 and J is TRBJ1-4, with a tentative D call TRBD1 (5 bases). CDR3 size: 17 residues. Per germline, CDR1 MNHEY and CDR2 SVGEGT. V gave up 0 bases and J gave up 8 bases, with 19 bases separating them. Written as DNA, the CDR3 is TGTGCCAGCAGTTACTCGCCGAGAGGAAGGGGTGACGAAAAACTGTTTTTT. Protein sequence: CASSYSPRGRGDEKLFF.

The V call is TRBV7-2, the J call TRBJ1-3; TRBD1 matches 10 bases. The germline gives CDR1 SGHTA, CDR2 FQGNSA. The CDR3 runs 17 residues. V lost 1 base to trimming and J lost 5 bases; unmatched junction nucleotides: 8. The CDR3 DNA is TGTGCCAGCAGCTTAGGTTCTGGGACAGGGGAGAGAAACACCATATATTTT. As protein: CASSLGSGTGERNTIYF.

The sample holds one count of this clone. The chain is built from TRBV15 and TRBJ2-7; D is perhaps TRBD1 (6 bases). Deletions cut 1 base from V and 6 bases from J, with 13 bases between. Looked up from germline, CDR1 is LNHNV and CDR2 is YYDKDF (reference sequence). This CDR3 region has 14 residues. The CDR3 bases are TGTGCCACCAGCAGAGCGGGGACACCTTCCGAGCAGTACTTC. It translates to CATSRAGTPSEQYF.

The rearrangement links TRBV6-5 to TRBJ1-3; D not resolved. The germline V and J ends were trimmed by 8 bases and 0 bases, with 11 bases remaining between them. The CDR3 spans 14 residues. The germline V gene has CDR1 MNHEY and CDR2 SVGAGI. In DNA form, the CDR3 reads TGTGCCAGCTTTACGCCTAACTCTGGAAACACCATATATTTT. It codes for CASFTPNSGNTIYF.

This clone was seen a few times. The chain employs TRBV19 and TRBJ2-7; 9 nucleotides line up with TRBD1. This CDR3 spans 13 amino acids. CDR1 is LNHDA and CDR2 is SQIVND in the germline V gene (reference sequence). The V segment lost 8 bases and the J segment 6 bases; nucleotides outside the gene matches: 8. CDR3 nucleotides: TGTGCCAGTGGAACACAGGGGGCATCCGAGCAGTACTTC. Its translation: CASGTQGASEQYF.

The genes are TRBV29-1 and TRBJ1-1; 8 bases line up with TRBD1. The CDR3 has 12 amino acids. The junction had 5 bases not matched to a gene; V was cut back by 8 bases and J by 3 bases. In germline, CDR1 is SQVTM, CDR2 ANQGSEA. CDR3 residues: CSIQGGHTEAFF. The CDR3 bases are TGCAGCATACAGGGGGGACACACTGAAGCTTTCTTT.

The chain carries TRBV7-3 and TRBJ1-1, with a tentative D call TRBD1 (5 bases). This CDR3 spans 13 amino acids. The V end was cut by 3 bases, the J end by 0 bases, with 5 bases between. CDR1 and CDR2 from the germline V gene are SGHTA and FQGTGA. CDR3 DNA: TGTGCCAGCAGCTTGACAGTGAACACTGAAGCTTTCTTT. Its protein is CASSLTVNTEAFF.

The J gene is TRBJ1-5, the V gene TRBV28; D ambiguous. The CDR3 contains 14 residues. Germline CDR1 is MDHEN and CDR2 is SYDVKM. Trimming took off 5 bases at V and 3 bases at J, with 11 bases between the two ends. The CDR3 reads CASSGGSLNQPQHF. The CDR3 bases are TGTGCCAGCAGTGGTGGTAGTCTCAATCAGCCCCAGCATTTT.